This entry lists 7 T cell receptor beta chains sequenced from one sample in a study of blood T cells in healthy people across ages. Next came a second PCR, run for about 6 to 12 cycles, which used a sample-barcoded 5' primer along with a J-beta primer mix. TCRdb processed the 5' RACE reads anew with MiXCR; each CDR3 protein has one entry. This sample yields about 1,400,000 distinct CDR3 sequences, of which roughly 40% are seen a single time; under 8% belongs to the top ten. Sequenced sample: blood. The source is a woman under 30 in good health.

This clonotype has at least ten counts. The chain recombines TRBV29-1 with TRBJ2-7; D unresolved. Between the trimmed V and J ends, which lost 0 bases and 2 bases, there was a span of 17 bases. The CDR3 totals 16 residues. The germline V gene encodes CDR1 SQVTM and CDR2 ANQGSEA. The CDR3 reads CSVEDLTVYPPYEQYF. The CDR3 coding sequence is TGCAGCGTTGAAGATTTGACGGTATACCCGCCCTACGAGCAGTACTTC.

This clonotype has a handful of counts. V and J are TRBV12-3 or TRBV12-4 and TRBJ1-2; D not certain. The CDR3 covers 12 residues. Deletions cut 5 bases from V and 3 bases from J, with 7 bases between. CDR3 amino acids: CASSLVDYGYTF. CDR3 in DNA: TGTGCCAGCAGTCTAGTCGACTATGGCTACACCTTC.

This clonotype was counted only a few times. The genes are TRBV2 and TRBJ2-1; D is undetermined. The length of the CDR3 is 15 residues. Per the germline V gene, CDR1 is SNHLY and CDR2 is FYNNEI. V lost 6 bases and J 3 bases, leaving 15 bases between the germline ends. The CDR3 DNA reads TGTGCCAGCAGAGTCACGACACCCATCTACAATGAGCAGTTCTTC. Amino acids: CASRVTTPIYNEQFF.

This clonotype came up once. The chain is built from TRBV6-5 and TRBJ1-1; D uncertain. Trimming removed 2 bases from V and 4 bases from J, with 8 bases in between. Germline V lookup: CDR1 MNHEY, CDR2 SVGAGI. The CDR3 consists of 13 residues. CDR3 amino acids: CASSYGSPTEAFF. CDR3 nucleotide sequence: TGTGCCAGCAGTTACGGGAGTCCCACTGAAGCTTTCTTT.

This clonotype was seen a handful of times. The rearrangement uses TRBV12-3 or TRBV12-4 and TRBJ2-1; weak D call: TRBD1 (5 bases). The CDR3 has 14 amino acids. V lost 0 bases, J lost 4 bases, and 7 bases lay in between. The CDR3 reads CASSLAGQYNEQFF. The CDR3 DNA sequence: TGTGCCAGCAGTTTAGCGGGGCAGTACAATGAGCAGTTCTTC.

The CDR3 nucleotides are TGTGCCAGCAGCCAAGGTCGGGACTCGGAGCAGTACTTC. Its translation: CASSQGRDSEQYF. V is TRBV3-1 and J is TRBJ2-7, with a weak D call TRBD2 (6 bases). Trimming took off 1 base at V and 7 bases at J, with 11 bases between the two ends. This CDR3 is built from 13 residues. The germline V gene has CDR1 LGHDT and CDR2 YNNKEL (reference sequence).

The rearrangement joins TRBV27 to TRBJ1-2, with D perhaps matching TRBD1 (5 bases). The ends were cut back, 3 bases at V and 1 base at J, with 12 bases in the middle. The length of the CDR3 is 15 residues. Germline V gene sequence: CDR1 MNHEY, CDR2 SMNVEV (reference sequence). Written as DNA, the CDR3 is TGTGCCAGCAGTTTCCGTGGGGGGAGTAACTATGGCTACACCTTC. Its translation is CASSFRGGSNYGYTF.